The rows below give T cell receptor beta chains drawn from one sample of a study of T cells in narcolepsy. Using immunoSEQ multiplex PCR, the repertoire was profiled, and TCRdb retains in-frame clones only, with some absent. This table has about 37,000 clones, around 80% appearing once. The sequenced sample consisted of memory (CD45RA-) CD4+ T cells from blood. The receptors here all came from a human donor in good health. Both conserved end residues are part of each CDR3. Fields, in order: J gene, D gene, clone size, V gene, CDR3 protein, CDR3 DNA. D genes are given only for firm matches. The size field is filled for only some rows; it gives once, few, many or a size class.

TRBJ2-7	TRBD2	NA	TRBV6-1	CASTAGTSGYEQYF	TGTGCCAGCACCGCCGGGACTAGCGGCTACGAGCAGTACTTC
TRBJ2-1	NA	NA	TRBV5-1	CASSFLSGVQIYNEQFF	TGCGCCAGCAGTTTCTTGTCTGGGGTCCAGATCTACAATGAGCAGTTCTTC
TRBJ1-5	TRBD1	few	TRBV2	CASSAQGAPGQPQHF	TGTGCCAGCAGTGCACAGGGGGCGCCAGGACAGCCCCAGCATTTT
TRBJ1-4	TRBD1	NA	TRBV19	CASSTLYRGTNEKLFF	TGTGCCAGTAGTACACTCTACAGGGGAACTAATGAAAAACTGTTTTTT
TRBJ1-4	NA	NA	TRBV25-1	CASSESTRGYPTNEKLFF	TGTGCCAGCAGTGAATCCACTCGAGGCTACCCTACTAATGAAAAACTGTTTTTT
TRBJ2-1	NA	NA	TRBV7-3	CASSLDAGLNEQFF	TGTGCCAGCAGCTTAGACGCGGGTTTAAATGAGCAGTTCTTC
TRBJ2-1	NA	NA	TRBV6-6	CASSYSLWGNEQFF	TGTGCCAGCAGTTACTCCCTGTGGGGGAATGAGCAGTTCTTC
TRBJ2-2	NA	NA	TRBV4-2	CASTRVGTGELFF	TGTGCCAGCACCAGGGTGGGCACCGGGGAGCTGTTTTTT
TRBJ2-2	TRBD1	NA	TRBV5-6	CASSPRQGTNTGELFF	TGTGCCAGCAGCCCAAGACAGGGAACGAACACCGGGGAGCTGTTTTTT
TRBJ2-2	NA	NA	TRBV2	CASSEALRGTGELFF	TGTGCCAGCAGTGAAGCGCTTCGGGGGACCGGGGAGCTGTTTTTT
TRBJ2-5	NA	NA	TRBV11-2	CASSLGLRVETQYF	TGTGCCAGCAGCTTAGGTTTGCGGGTAGAGACCCAGTACTTC
TRBJ1-5	TRBD1	NA	TRBV5-5	CASSLAPGGSQPQHF	TGTGCCAGCAGCTTGGCACCAGGGGGGAGTCAGCCCCAGCATTTT
TRBJ1-5	NA	NA	TRBV4-3	CASSQEARQPQHF	TGCGCCAGCAGCCAAGAGGCCCGGCAGCCCCAGCATTTT
TRBJ2-1	TRBD1	NA	TRBV5-4	CASSPRDREGYEQFF	TGTGCCAGCAGCCCCCGGGACAGGGAGGGGTATGAGCAGTTCTTC
TRBJ2-5	NA	NA	TRBV5-1	CASSSGTLQQTQYF	TGCGCCAGCAGCTCCGGGACTCTCCAGCAGACCCAGTACTTC
TRBJ2-3	NA	few	TRBV5-1	CASSLKTDTQYF	TGCGCCAGCAGCCTAAAGACAGATACGCAGTATTTT
TRBJ2-3	NA	NA	TRBV18	CASSPVGITDTQYF	TGTGCCAGCTCACCAGTCGGGATCACAGATACGCAGTATTTT
TRBJ2-2	NA	once	TRBV2	CASSLRAGELFF	TGTGCCAGCAGCCTACGGGCCGGGGAGCTGTTTTTT
TRBJ1-2	NA	NA	TRBV29-1	CSARSWGNYGYTF	TGCAGCGCACGGAGTTGGGGGAACTATGGCTACACCTTC
TRBJ2-5	NA	NA	TRBV5-8	CASSLWGVAETQYF	TGTGCCAGCAGCTTGTGGGGGGTAGCAGAGACCCAGTACTTC
TRBJ2-1	TRBD2	NA	TRBV19	CASRPTGTSGYNEQFF	TGTGCCAGTAGGCCCACCGGGACTAGCGGATACAATGAGCAGTTCTTC
TRBJ1-1	NA	NA	TRBV6-1	CASTLQGGTEAFF	TGTGCCAGCACCCTACAGGGTGGCACTGAAGCTTTCTTT
TRBJ2-2	TRBD1	NA	TRBV18	CASSPGQTNTGELFF	TGTGCCAGCTCACCGGGACAGACTAACACCGGGGAGCTGTTTTTT
TRBJ2-7	NA	NA	TRBV15	CATSRDRGRRYSYEQYF	TGTGCCACCAGCAGAGATCGGGGGAGAAGATACTCCTACGAGCAGTACTTC
TRBJ1-2	TRBD1	NA	TRBV6-5	CATKGTVYGYTF	TGTGCCACCAAAGGGACAGTCTATGGCTACACCTTC
TRBJ2-5	NA	NA	TRBV6-1	CASSEGTRGETQYF	TGTGCCAGCAGTGAAGGGACTCGGGGGGAGACCCAGTACTTC
TRBJ1-4	NA	NA	TRBV21-1	CASSPPKCNEKLFF	TGTGCCAGCAGCCCCCCCAAGTGTAATGAAAAACTGTTTTTT
TRBJ2-3	NA	NA	TRBV19	CASSRTAGTDTQYF	TGTGCCAGTAGTAGGACGGCGGGCACAGATACGCAGTATTTT
TRBJ1-2	NA	NA	TRBV4-3	CASSRKGAGGTYGYTF	TGCGCCAGCAGCCGGAAAGGGGCCGGGGGGACCTATGGCTACACCTTC
TRBJ2-7	TRBD1	once	TRBV5-4	CASSPGQGANEQYF	TGTGCCAGCTCGCCGGGACAGGGGGCTAATGAGCAGTACTTC
TRBJ1-1	NA	NA	TRBV4-1	CASSQVPHLNTEAFF	TGCGCCAGCAGCCAAGTCCCACACCTGAACACTGAAGCTTTCTTT
TRBJ2-7	TRBD1	NA	TRBV9	CASSEGTGVYEQYF	TGTGCCAGCAGCGAGGGGACAGGGGTCTACGAGCAGTACTTC
TRBJ2-1	NA	once	TRBV21-1	CASSKSPSGQGAYNEQFF	TGTGCCAGCAGCAAAAGTCCTTCGGGACAGGGGGCGTACAATGAGCAGTTCTTC
TRBJ2-1	TRBD2	NA	TRBV7-9	CASSPLWSGRGNEQFF	TGTGCCAGCAGCCCCCTTTGGAGCGGGAGGGGCAATGAGCAGTTCTTC
TRBJ2-3	TRBD2	once	TRBV5-4	CASSRAGGSTDTQYF	TGTGCCAGCAGCAGAGCGGGGGGGTCCACAGATACGCAGTATTTT
TRBJ2-2	NA	NA	TRBV7-9	CASSLEGRTGELFF	TGTGCCAGCAGCTTAGAGGGCAGAACCGGGGAGCTGTTTTTT
TRBJ2-3	NA	NA	TRBV5-1	CASSLGGSGSTDTQYF	TGCGCCAGCAGCTTGGGTGGTAGCGGAAGCACAGATACGCAGTATTTT
TRBJ2-5	NA	NA	TRBV14	CASSQRGTQYF	TGTGCCAGCAGCCAACGGGGGACCCAGTACTTC
TRBJ2-3	TRBD2	NA	TRBV25-1	CASSESAGGPKADTQYF	TGTGCCAGCAGTGAATCGGCGGGGGGGCCTAAAGCAGATACGCAGTATTTT
TRBJ2-1	NA	few	TRBV13	CASSLLGSYNEQFF	TGTGCCAGCAGCTTGTTAGGGAGCTACAATGAGCAGTTCTTC
TRBJ2-1	NA	NA	TRBV6-5	CASSYSTVNEQFF	TGTGCCAGCAGTTACTCTACCGTCAATGAGCAGTTCTTC
TRBJ2-2	NA	NA	TRBV6-5	CASSHQGYAGELFF	TGTGCCAGCAGTCACCAGGGATACGCCGGGGAGCTGTTTTTT
TRBJ2-7	TRBD2	NA	TRBV6-6	CASIIAGGPDEQYF	TGTGCCAGCATTATAGCGGGGGGGCCCGACGAGCAGTACTTC
TRBJ2-1	TRBD2	NA	TRBV9	CASSVGSGMGGEQFF	TGTGCCAGCAGCGTAGGAAGCGGGATGGGTGGTGAGCAGTTCTTC
TRBJ1-2	NA	NA	TRBV19	CASTPSLRGSDGYTF	TGTGCCAGTACCCCCTCCCTCCGGGGCTCGGATGGCTACACCTTC
TRBJ2-5	NA	NA	TRBV5-1	CASSRATGETQYF	TGCGCCAGCAGCCGGGCTACGGGGGAGACCCAGTACTTC
TRBJ2-7	TRBD1	NA	TRBV9	CASSVGTGVYEQYF	TGTGCCAGCAGCGTAGGGACAGGGGTGTACGAGCAGTACTTC
TRBJ2-5	NA	NA	TRBV30	CALQQREETQYF	TGTGCTTTACAGCAAAGGGAAGAGACCCAGTACTTC
TRBJ2-3	TRBD1	NA	TRBV7-6	CASSPEGQGLSTDTQYF	TGTGCCAGCAGCCCAGAAGGACAGGGCCTAAGCACAGATACGCAGTATTTT
TRBJ1-6	NA	NA	TRBV6-5	CASSHGQRVDSPLHF	TGTGCCAGCAGTCATGGACAGAGGGTGGATTCACCCCTCCACTTT
TRBJ2-5	TRBD2	NA	TRBV11-2	CASSLGSGGAETQYF	TGTGCCAGCAGCTTAGGTAGCGGGGGGGCCGAGACCCAGTACTTC
TRBJ2-5	NA	NA	TRBV19	CASTTHRDGSQETQYF	TGTGCCAGTACGACGCACAGGGATGGATCCCAAGAGACCCAGTACTTC